The 17 T cell receptor beta chains listed next were all sequenced from one sample in a study of T cell responses to AZD1222 COVID-19 vaccine. The protocol was immunoSEQ multiplex PCR, while the TCRdb copy is restricted to in-frame clones and leaves out a portion. The sample consists of about 92,000 clones, approximately 86% of them appearing once. This specimen consisted of peripheral blood, obtained on day 0 of MenACWY control vaccination. Every receptor here comes from an adult in good health.

The chain has TRBV5-1 and TRBJ1-5; 7 bases agree with TRBD1. Germline values: CDR1 SGHRS, CDR2 YFSETQ. The junction had 4 bases not matched to a gene; V was cut back by 0 bases and J by 7 bases. This CDR3 is 14 amino acids long. The CDR3 loop reads CASSLGQGTQPQHF. DNA of the CDR3: TGCGCCAGCAGCTTGGGACAGGGCACCCAGCCCCAGCATTTT. The variable domain in full, with the rest retrieved from reference TRBV5-1 and TRBJ1-5, is KAGVTQTPRYLIKTRGQQVTLSCSPISGHRSVSWYQQTPGQGLQFLFEYFSETQRNKGNFPGRFSGRQFSNSRSEMNVSTLELGDSALYLCASSLGQGTQPQHFGDGTRLSIL.

Here the CDR3 reads CASSETGGVHRYSTQYF. The CDR3 bases are TGTGCCAGCAGTGAAACGGGAGGAGTCCACAGATACTCCACGCAGTATTTT. The chain links TRBV25-1 to TRBJ2-3; 7 positions match TRBD2. The CDR3 extends over 17 amino acids. Germline CDR1 and CDR2: MGHDK and SYGVNS. With 2 bases clipped from V and 9 bases from J, the junction kept 17 bases outside the gene matches.

The chain has TRBV28 and TRBJ1-4; maybe TRBD1 (6 bases). Per the germline V gene, CDR1 is MDHEN and CDR2 is SYDVKM. V gave up 6 bases and J gave up 8 bases, with 19 bases separating them. The CDR3 runs 15 residues. CDR3: CASRRGGTQDEKLFF. In DNA, the CDR3 is TGTGCCAGCAGAAGGGGGGGGACACAAGACGAAAAACTGTTTTTT. Full variable domain (rest looked up from reference TRBV28 and TRBJ1-4): DVKVTQSSRYLVKRTGEKVFLECVQDMDHENMFWYRQDPGLGLRLIYFSYDVKMKEKGDIPEGYSVSREKKERFSLILESASTNQTSMYLCASRRGGTQDEKLFFGSGTQLSVL.

This clone was recorded a few times. The chain links TRBV4-1 to TRBJ1-1; the match to TRBD1 covers 7 bases. In germline, CDR1 is MGHRA, CDR2 YSYEKL. Germline trimming cut 0 bases from V and 10 bases from J; bases unmatched to any gene: 8. The CDR3 covers 14 residues. The CDR3 loop is CASSQETTGLGAFF. The CDR3, as DNA: TGCGCCAGCAGCCAAGAGACGACAGGGCTAGGAGCTTTCTTT.

This rearrangement joins TRBV18 to TRBJ2-7; 7 bases line up with TRBD1. The germline V gene has CDR1 KGHSH and CDR2 LQKENI. Trimming removed 3 bases from V and 1 base from J; junction bases left unmatched: 3. The CDR3 is 14 amino acids. In nucleotides, the CDR3 is TGTGCCAGCTCACCGGACAGGTCTTCCTACGAGCAGTACTTC. This translates into CASSPDRSSYEQYF. The whole variable domain, remainder taken from reference TRBV18 and TRBJ2-7, is NAGVMQNPRHLVRRRGQEARLRCSPMKGHSHVYWYRQLPEEGLKFMVYLQKENIIDESGMPKERFSAEFPKEGPSILRIQQVVRGDSAAYFCASSPDRSSYEQYFGPGTRLTVT.

This chain links TRBV4-3 with TRBJ2-7; 7 nucleotides line up with TRBD2. V was pared by 0 bases and J by 0 bases, with 11 bases of the junction left unmatched. Germline CDR1 is LGHNA and CDR2 is YSLEER. The CDR3 has 18 residues. CDR3 in amino acids: CASSQDLNSGSSSYEQYF. The DNA for the CDR3 is TGCGCCAGCAGCCAAGATCTGAATAGCGGGTCGAGCTCCTACGAGCAGTACTTC.

This chain connects TRBV2 to TRBJ1-1; 7 bases line up with TRBD1. The CDR3 consists of 15 residues. V lost 6 bases, J lost 1 base, and 8 bases stayed unmatched. CDR1 SNHLY and CDR2 FYNNEI come from the germline V gene. The CDR3 loop reads CASRRAGGPNTEAFF. The CDR3 DNA is TGTGCCAGCAGGAGGGCAGGGGGACCGAACACTGAAGCTTTCTTT.

The chain joins TRBV7-6 to TRBJ1-1, with 8 bases aligning to TRBD1. The CDR3 extends over 19 amino acids. V gave up 2 bases and J gave up 4 bases; unmatched junction bases: 18. Germline V gene data show CDR1 as SGHVS and CDR2 as FNYEAQ. CDR3: CASSLIANGTQGDLTEAFF. CDR3 nucleotide sequence: TGTGCCAGCAGCTTAATTGCGAACGGCACACAGGGGGACCTCACTGAAGCTTTCTTT.

This chain links TRBV7-2 with TRBJ2-2; perhaps D is TRBD1 or TRBD2 (6 bases each). The CDR3 extends over 14 amino acids. The germline V gene has CDR1 SGHTA and CDR2 FQGNSA. Trimming removed 1 base at V and 7 bases at J, with 10 bases between. Written as DNA, the CDR3 is TGTGCCAGCAGCTTAGGGGGGGCAGGCGGGGAGCTGTTTTTT. Translating gives CASSLGGAGGELFF.

The chain uses TRBV19 and TRBJ1-6; the D is unclear. The CDR3 length is 15 residues. The germline V and J ends were trimmed by 5 bases and 4 bases, with 12 bases remaining between them. Germline V gene data show CDR1 as LNHDA and CDR2 as SQIVND (reference sequence). The CDR3 DNA is TGTGCCAGTAGTTTCCGGGAAGTTTATAATTCACCCCTCCACTTT. It is translated as CASSFREVYNSPLHF.

The V and J genes are TRBV7-9 and TRBJ1-3, with no clear D. V lost 3 bases and J lost 0, with 9 bases in between. The length of the CDR3 is 15 residues. Germline V gene lookup returns CDR1 SEHNR and CDR2 FQNEAQ (reference sequence). The CDR3 DNA reads TGTGCCAGCAGCTTCGGACTGAGCTCTGGAAACACCATATATTTT. It is translated as CASSFGLSSGNTIYF.

The chain recombines TRBV5-1 with TRBJ1-1; 9 positions agree with TRBD1. CDR3 size: 16 residues. CDR1 and CDR2 from the germline V gene are SGHRS and YFSETQ. Unmatched junction bases numbered 12, after V lost 5 bases and J lost 4 bases. CDR3 sequence: CASSSVPGQGGTEAFF. Written as DNA, the CDR3 is TGCGCCAGCAGTTCTGTCCCGGGACAGGGAGGCACTGAAGCTTTCTTT.

The chain uses TRBV7-2 and TRBJ1-4; D possibly corresponds to TRBD1 (6 bases). CDR1 and CDR2 from the germline V gene are SGHTA and FQGNSA. V was cut by 3 bases and J by 2 bases, with 7 bases left in between. The CDR3 is 14 amino acids. This CDR3 reads CASSLGATNEKLFF. Here the CDR3 DNA reads TGTGCCAGCAGCTTGGGGGCTACTAATGAAAAACTGTTTTTT.

The sample holds one count of this clone. The chain links TRBV27 to TRBJ1-4; D remains unclear. From germline, CDR1 is MNHEY and CDR2 SMNVEV (reference sequence). This CDR3 region has 15 residues. V was clipped by 3 bases and J by 10 bases, with 18 bases between them. The CDR3 loop reads CASSFGVAGSIKLFF. CDR3 nucleotides: TGTGCCAGCAGTTTTGGTGTGGCAGGTTCGATAAAACTGTTTTTT.

V gene TRBV10-3 combines with J gene TRBJ1-3, with 9 positions matching TRBD1. The germline CDR1 and CDR2 sequences are ENHRY and SYGVKD. This CDR3 is built from 14 residues. V lost 6 bases to trimming and J lost 2 bases; unmatched junction nucleotides: 2. CDR3 loop: CAIRGTGTGNTIYF. CDR3 DNA sequence: TGTGCCATCAGGGGGACAGGGACTGGAAACACCATATATTTT.

The chain links TRBV4-1 to TRBJ1-2, with TRBD1 as a possible D gene (5 bases). The CDR3 runs to 14 residues. With 4 bases removed from V and 3 bases from J, the gap between germline ends came to 12 bases. CDR1 is MGHRA and CDR2 is YSYEKL in the germline V gene. The DNA of the CDR3 is TGCGCCAGCAGCCGCGTGGGACCGGACTATGGCTACACCTTC. This sequence encodes CASSRVGPDYGYTF.

V gene TRBV11-2 combines with J gene TRBJ2-7, with D unresolved. The germline V gene encodes CDR1 SGHAT and CDR2 FQNNGV. V was clipped by 5 bases and J by 0 bases, with 11 bases between them. CDR3 size: 14 residues. This CDR3 reads CASSPHSSSYEQYF. In nucleotides, the CDR3 is TGTGCCAGCAGCCCCCACTCAAGCTCCTACGAGCAGTACTTC.